This T cell receptor (beta chain) derives from a study of ipilimumab plus nivolumab after autologous stem cell transplantation. Turning to the study itself: The DLBCL cohort had primary refractory and relapsed disease, with 18-month progression-free survival of around 84% and 29%. Study-level points and caveats: Authors suggest TCR repertoire, Treg phenotype and gut microbiota support further study.

Germline V gene lookup returns CDR1 DFQATT and CDR2 SNEGSKA (reference sequence). This CDR3 region has 11 residues. Trimming removed 6 bases at V and 6 bases at J, with 10 bases between. Libraries were prepared by immunoSEQ multiplex PCR; TCRdb keeps only in-frame clonotypes and omits some of them. The sample contains about 19,000 clones, roughly four fifths of which appear only once. Comments on this clone: Its target is unknown.

The sequences come from PBMCs, collected in a trial of ipilimumab plus nivolumab as post-transplant consolidation. The source of this sequence is a male donor with diffuse large B-cell lymphoma. The chain uses TRBV20-1 and TRBJ2-3, with D tentatively TRBD1 (6 bases). CDR3: CSAKTGDTQYF. The CDR3 DNA reads as TGCAGTGCAAAAACAGGGGATACGCAGTATTTT.